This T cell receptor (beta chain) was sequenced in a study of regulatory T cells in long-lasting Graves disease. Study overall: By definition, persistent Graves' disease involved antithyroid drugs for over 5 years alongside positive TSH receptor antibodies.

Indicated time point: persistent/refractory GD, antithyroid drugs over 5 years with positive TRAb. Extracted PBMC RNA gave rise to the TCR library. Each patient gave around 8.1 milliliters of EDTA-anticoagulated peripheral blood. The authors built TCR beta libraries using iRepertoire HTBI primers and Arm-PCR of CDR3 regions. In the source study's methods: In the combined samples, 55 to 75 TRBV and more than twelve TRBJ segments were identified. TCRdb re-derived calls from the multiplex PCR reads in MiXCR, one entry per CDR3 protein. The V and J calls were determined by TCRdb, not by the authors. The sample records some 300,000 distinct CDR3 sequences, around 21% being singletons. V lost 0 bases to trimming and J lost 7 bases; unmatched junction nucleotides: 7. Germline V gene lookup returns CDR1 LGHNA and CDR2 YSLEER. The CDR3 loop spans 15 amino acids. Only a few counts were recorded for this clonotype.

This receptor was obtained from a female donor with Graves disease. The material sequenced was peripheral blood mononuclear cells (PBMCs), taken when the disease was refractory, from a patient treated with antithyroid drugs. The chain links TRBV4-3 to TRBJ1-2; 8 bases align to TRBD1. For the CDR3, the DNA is TGCGCCAGCAGCCAAGATAGACAGGGGTATTCTGGCTACACCTTC. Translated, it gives CASSQDRQGYSGYTF.